This T cell receptor beta chain was profiled in a study of blood T cell repertoires in COVID-19. The wider study: Italy, Spain and the United States were the sources of the convalescent and acute COVID-19 samples. Sources were T cells, B-cell-depleted T cells, or PBMCs; the material itself was cDNA or gDNA.

Methods used by the authors: Cell counts per sample came from amplifying reference gene primers. The protocol was immunoSEQ multiplex PCR, while the TCRdb copy is restricted to in-frame clones and leaves out a portion. D and trimming come from the DNA, and the V and J calls and clone size come from that table. The table records 200,000 to 300,000 clones, roughly 81% of them present only once. The germline V gene has CDR1 ENHRY and CDR2 SYGVKD. Trimming shortened V by 10 bases and J by 8 bases, and 21 bases separated the two germline ends. The CDR3 loop spans 14 amino acids. The receptor was isolated from a man aged 45-65 years with acute or convalescent COVID-19. The rearrangement links TRBV10-3 to TRBJ2-1; possibly TRBD2 for D (5 bases). The sample comprised peripheral blood. For the CDR3, the DNA is TGTGCCAGAGGGTCGGCGGAACCTGCCGATGAGCAGTTCTTC. Encoded protein: CARGSAEPADEQFF.